The 26 T cell receptor beta chains given below trace back to one sample, sequenced in a study of tumor and adjacent non-tumor tissue in lung cancer. A modified ARM-PCR protocol with three rounds of nested PCR amplified TCRbeta. Via MiXCR, TCRdb re-called the multiplex PCR reads, giving one row per CDR3 protein. Of 75,000 to 80,000 distinct CDR3 sequences detected, around 80% appear once; the ten largest clones hold 30% to 50%. RNA was extracted from bulk tissue without any cell sorting. The normal lung tissue was taken more than 3 cm from the tumor edge. Sequenced sample: distant non-tumor lung tissue. These receptors all come from a man in his 70s with non-small cell lung cancer.

Comments on this clonotype: An end of the junction differs from the germline gene, which may be a read error. The chain couples TRBV29-1 to TRBJ2-3; no reliable D call. The CDR3 is 13 residues long. Looked up from germline, CDR1 is SQVTM and CDR2 is ANQGSEA. The CDR3 region is CNVELTPRDTQYF. As DNA, the CDR3 is TGCAACGTTGAACTAACGCCGAGGGATACGCAGTATTTT.

V gene TRBV5-6 combines with J gene TRBJ2-1; maybe TRBD2 (6 bases). The DNA end is a closer match to TRBJ2-7, so the J assignment may be wrong. The CDR3 runs 15 residues. CDR1 and CDR2 from the germline V gene are SGHDT and YYEEEE. CDR3 nucleotide sequence: TGTGCCAGCAGTCATACGGGAGCTTTCTACAATGAGCAGTACTTC. This codes for CASSHTGAFYNEQYF.

The rearrangement links TRBV11-2 to TRBJ2-2, with D perhaps TRBD1 or TRBD2 (5 bases each). Germline CDR1 reads SGHAT; CDR2 reads FQNNGV. The CDR3 extends over 14 amino acids. Trimming removed 6 bases at V and 9 bases at J, with 17 bases between. The CDR3 loop reads CASSLFVGTWELFF. CDR3 bases: TGTGCCAGCAGTTTATTTGTGGGGACCTGGGAGCTGTTTTTT.

On this clonotype itself: Compared with germline, one end of the junction differs, possibly owing to a read error. The chain carries TRBV4-1 and TRBJ1-4; D perhaps matches TRBD1 (6 bases). There are 16 residues in the CDR3. The germline V gene has CDR1 MGHRA and CDR2 YSYEKL. The DNA for the CDR3 is TGCGCCAGGAGCCAGATACGGGTGCAGGGGAGCGAAAAACTGTTTTTT. Translating gives CARSQIRVQGSEKLFF.

This clonotype was counted a single time. Likely a read error: the CDR3 ends without its conserved phenylalanine or tryptophan. This chain joins TRBV29-1 and TRBJ1-5; D perhaps matches TRBD1 (5 bases). The J call may not be correct, given that the DNA end is closer to TRBJ2-3. From germline, CDR1 is SQVTM and CDR2 ANQGSEA. The CDR3 runs 13 residues. The CDR3 DNA sequence: TGCAGCGTTGAAGAGGGGCTAGTTCAGCCCCAGTATATT. Translation: CSVEEGLVQPQYI.

V gene TRBV5-1 combines with J gene TRBJ1-2; 9 bases map to TRBD1. The germline gives CDR1 SGHRS, CDR2 YFSETQ. V trimming: 6 bases; J trimming: 8 bases; junction bases outside the gene matches: 8. The CDR3 is made up of 13 amino acids. DNA for the CDR3: TGCGCCAGCAACCAACAGGGGGCGGAAGGCTACACCTTC. Translating gives CASNQQGAEGYTF.

With regard to this clonotype: At one boundary the junction diverges from the germline segment, which might be a read error. This chain links TRBV29-1 with TRBJ2-2; 7 bases map to TRBD1. Per germline, CDR1 SQVTM and CDR2 ANQGSEA. The CDR3 consists of 13 residues. The CDR3 DNA follows: TGTAGCGTAACAGGGGCGAACACCGGGGAGATGTTTTTT. Encoded protein: CSVTGANTGEMFF.

The sample holds many counts of this clonotype. The chain is built from TRBV21-1 and TRBJ2-7; TRBD1 is the table's D call, not checked against the DNA. TRBV21-1 is marked as a pseudogene. This CDR3 is 19 amino acids long. For the CDR3, the DNA is TGTGCCAGCAGCAAAGCGAGGCAGTGGCAGGGTGGACGACCCTACGAGCAGTACTTC. Its translation: CASSKARQWQGGRPYEQYF.

For this clonotype: This may be a read error: a much more frequent sequence differs by one nucleotide. The rearrangement joins TRBV20-1 to TRBJ2-1; 7 bases map to TRBD2. CDR3 length: 15 residues. The germline V gene has CDR1 DFQATT and CDR2 SNEGSKA (reference sequence). The CDR3 DNA reads TGCAGTGCTAGAGATATCGGGGGGTTTTACAATGATCAGTTCTTC. It encodes CSARDIGGFYNDQFF.

This clonotype was counted a single time. V usage is TRBV28 and J usage is TRBJ2-1; D may be TRBD2 (6 bases). The CDR3 has 13 amino acids. V gave up 8 bases and J gave up 6 bases, with 14 bases separating them. CDR1 is MDHEN, CDR2 SYDVKM, per germline. In nucleotides, the CDR3 is TGTGCCAGCGGGAGGCGGACCGTCAATGAGCAGTTCTTC. Amino acid sequence: CASGRRTVNEQFF. Complete variable domain (other parts from reference TRBV28 and TRBJ2-1): DVKVTQSSRYLVKRTGEKVFLECVQDMDHENMFWYRQDPGLGLRLIYFSYDVKMKEKGDIPEGYSVSREKKERFSLILESASTNQTSMYLCASGRRTVNEQFFGPGTRLTVL.

Remarks on this clonotype: This may come from a read error, since a much larger clone is one base off. The chain joins TRBV6-6 to TRBJ2-1; 9 bases line up with TRBD2. Germline CDR1 is MNHNY and CDR2 is SVGAGI (reference sequence). This CDR3 has 16 amino acids. CDR3 nucleotides: TGTGTCAGCAGTTACGTCGGCGGGGGGGCCTACAATGAGCAGTTCTTC. Its protein product is CVSSYVGGGAYNEQFF.

The chain joins TRBV29-1 to TRBJ2-2; 8 positions match TRBD1. Germline-derived CDR1 and CDR2 are SQVTM and ANQGSEA. The V gene end was trimmed by 6 bases and the J gene end by 9 bases; junction bases not matched to a gene: 12. The CDR3 consists of 14 residues. CDR3 loop: CSVDGQGETWELFF. Written as DNA, the CDR3 is TGCAGCGTCGACGGACAGGGCGAGACCTGGGAGCTGTTTTTT.

Comment on this clonotype: A single base separates this from a much larger clone, so it may be a read error. The chain links TRBV20-1 to TRBJ2-1; TRBD2 matches at 9 bases. This CDR3 comprises 15 residues. Germline lookup yields CDR1 DFQATT and CDR2 SNEGSKA (reference sequence). V shed 0 bases and J 9 bases; nucleotides not matched to a gene: 9. This CDR3 reads CSARDLPSGVSEQFF. CDR3 nucleotides: TGCAGTGCTAGAGATCTGCCTAGCGGGGTGTCTGAGCAGTTCTTC.

This clonotype was counted many times. The chain is built from TRBV6-6 and TRBJ1-5; D is unresolved. CDR1 is MNHNY, CDR2 SVGAGI, per germline (reference sequence). Trimming left V 6 bases short and J 5 bases short, with 17 bases between. The CDR3 spans 15 residues. CDR3 nucleotide sequence: TGTGCCAGCAGACCCCCCTGGGTGGGAGATCAGCCCCAGCATTTT. Its protein product is CASRPPWVGDQPQHF.

In this sample, this clonotype turned up a few times. A junction boundary mismatches the germline segment, possibly from a read error. The chain has TRBV29-1 and TRBJ2-7; a weak D match, TRBD2 (6 bases). CDR1 SQVTM and CDR2 ANQGSEA come from the germline V gene. This CDR3 spans 14 amino acids. CDR3 bases: TGCAACGTTGAAAGGGCGGGACCCACCCACGAGCAGTACTTC. Its protein product is CNVERAGPTHEQYF.

The rearrangement uses TRBV12-3 or TRBV12-4 and TRBJ2-7; 7 positions match TRBD2. Germline trimming cut 10 bases from V and 7 bases from J; bases unmatched to any gene: 22. The CDR3 length is 16 residues. For the CDR3, the DNA is TGTGCCAACAGGCTGGGTAGCGGAGACTTCGGGGGGGAGCAGTACTTC. This translates into CANRLGSGDFGGEQYF.

This chain links TRBV11-1 with TRBJ1-2; unclear D gene. From germline, CDR1 is SGHAT and CDR2 FQDESV (reference sequence). This CDR3 has 12 amino acids. The CDR3 nucleotides are TGTATCAGCTGCTTATACAGATATGGCTACACCTTC. Encoded protein: CISCLYRYGYTF.

Worth noting for this clonotype: A clone one base away is much larger, so this may be a read error. The rearrangement links TRBV6-5 to TRBJ2-7, with 7 bases lining up with TRBD2. Germline V CDR1 and CDR2: MNHEY, SVGAGI. The V segment lost 0 bases and the J segment 6 bases; nucleotides outside the gene matches: 17. This CDR3 has 18 amino acids. The CDR3 DNA sequence: TGTGCCAGCAGTTACTCCGGACAAGCGGGACCCAGGCCTTCCGAGCAGTACTTC. Its protein product is CASSYSGQAGPRPSEQYF.

By proportion, this clonotype is medium-sized. The chain combines TRBV11-3 with TRBJ2-1, with D unclear. CDR3 size: 14 residues. The V end lost 4 bases, the J end lost 0 bases, and 7 bases lay between the germline ends. Germline V gives CDR1 SGHNT, CDR2 YENEEA. CDR3 coding DNA: TGTGCCAGCAGCTCAGATCCCTCCTACAATGAGCAGTTCTTC. Protein product: CASSSDPSYNEQFF.

With regard to this clonotype: Germline and junction disagree at one end, which may indicate a read error. V usage is TRBV5-4 and J usage is TRBJ1-2, with a weak D call TRBD1 (5 bases). The germline CDR1 and CDR2 sequences are SGHNT and YYREEE (reference sequence). CDR3 length: 16 amino acids. This CDR3 is CASSLDGRDSLMGYAF. The DNA for the CDR3 is TGTGCCAGCAGCTTGGATGGCAGGGATAGCTTAATGGGCTACGCCTTC.

About this clonotype: One junction end does not reproduce the germline sequence, and a read error may be involved. V and J are TRBV7-9 and TRBJ1-6; D gene ambiguous. Germline values: CDR1 SEHNR, CDR2 FQNEAQ (reference sequence). This CDR3 is 20 amino acids long. The CDR3 DNA sequence: TGTGCCAGCAGCGTAGCCACCGGTTTCCTATATAGCTCCTATAATTTACCCCTCGACTTT. Protein sequence: CASSVATGFLYSSYNLPLDF.

This clonotype was observed a few times. A single base separates this from a much larger clone, so it may be a read error. The V and J genes are TRBV6-6 and TRBJ1-1; a weak D match, TRBD1 (6 bases). The CDR3 runs 15 residues. From germline, CDR1 is MNHNY and CDR2 SVGAGI (reference sequence). CDR3 bases: TGTGTCAGCAGCCCAAGTGGGGGGCGGAACACTGAAGCTTTCTTT. Protein sequence: CVSSPSGGRNTEAFF.

The V gene is TRBV6-5, the J gene TRBJ1-1; maybe TRBD1 (5 bases). Per germline, CDR1 MNHEY and CDR2 SVGAGI. The CDR3 is made up of 13 amino acids. V lost 10 bases to trimming and J lost 2 bases, with 14 bases between them. CDR3 DNA sequence: TGTGCCAACTGTGACAGACTTAACACTGAAGCTTTCTTT. It yields the protein CANCDRLNTEAFF.

As to this clonotype: At one end the junction does not follow the germline gene, possibly because of a read error. The chain employs TRBV12-5 and TRBJ1-5; D is perhaps TRBD1 (5 bases). CDR1 and CDR2 from the germline V gene are LGHNT and FRNRAP. The length of the CDR3 is 13 residues. CDR3 sequence: CVSGFDRNQSQHF. The CDR3 DNA follows: TGTGTTAGTGGTTTTGACAGAAATCAATCCCAGCATTTT.

Of note for this clonotype: The DNA is left out, because the CDR3 cannot be placed on it with certainty; the CDR3 is given as TCRdb lists it. The V and J genes are TRBV20-1 and TRBJ2-7; TRBD1, the D gene given by the table, was not confirmed from the DNA. Germline assignment: CDR1 DFQATT and CDR2 SNEGSKA (reference sequence). The CDR3 sequence runs 12 residues, both termini included. Here the CDR3 reads CSTSDRGYEQYF.

This clonotype was counted between two and nine times. The genes are TRBV12-3 or TRBV12-4 and TRBJ2-7; a possible D gene is TRBD2 (5 bases). The CDR3 contains 15 residues. Trimming shortened V by 1 base and J by 4 bases, and 14 bases separated the two germline ends. CDR3 amino acids: CASSLGVGALYEQYF. The CDR3 DNA is TGTGCCAGCAGTTTAGGAGTGGGAGCCCTGTACGAGCAGTACTTC.